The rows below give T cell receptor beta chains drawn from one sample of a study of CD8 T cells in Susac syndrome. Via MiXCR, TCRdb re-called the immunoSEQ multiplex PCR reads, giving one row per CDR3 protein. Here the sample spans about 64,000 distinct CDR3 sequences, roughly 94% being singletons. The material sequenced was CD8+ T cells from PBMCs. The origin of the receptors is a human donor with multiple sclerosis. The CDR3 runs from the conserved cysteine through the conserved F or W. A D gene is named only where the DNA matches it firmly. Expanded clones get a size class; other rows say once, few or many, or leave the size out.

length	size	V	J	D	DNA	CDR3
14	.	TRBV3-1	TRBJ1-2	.	TGTGCCAGCAGCCGCCAATATGGGAACTATGGCTACACCTTC	CASSRQYGNYGYTF
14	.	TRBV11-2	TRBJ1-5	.	TGTGCCAGCAGCCCATTTAATAGCAATCAGCCCCAGCATTTT	CASSPFNSNQPQHF
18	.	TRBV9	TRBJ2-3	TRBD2	TGTGCCAGCAGCGTAGCTACCGCGGGAGGTACTAGCACAGATACGCAGTATTTT	CASSVATAGGTSTDTQYF
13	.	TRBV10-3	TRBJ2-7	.	TGTGCCTTGAGAGGGGACCGGGGGTACGAGCAGTACTTC	CALRGDRGYEQYF
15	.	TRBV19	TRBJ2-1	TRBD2	TGTGCCAGCCACGGAGCGGGGGGCGCTAGGGATGAGCAGTTCTTC	CASHGAGGARDEQFF
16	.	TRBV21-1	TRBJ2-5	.	TGTGCCAGCAGCAAAGAAGAGGGACAGGGTTTGGAGACCCAGTACTTC	CASSKEEGQGLETQYF
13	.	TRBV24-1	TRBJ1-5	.	TGTGCCACCAGTGATTGGGGGAATCAGCCCCAGCATTTT	CATSDWGNQPQHF
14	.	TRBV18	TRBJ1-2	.	TGTGCCAGCTCACCACCAGACGTTAACTATGGCTACACCTTC	CASSPPDVNYGYTF
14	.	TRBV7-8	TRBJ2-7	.	TGTGCCAGCAGCTTAGCCGGGACCTCCTACGAGCAGTACTTC	CASSLAGTSYEQYF
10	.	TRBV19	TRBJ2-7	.	TGTGCCAGTAGTGGCGGCGAGCAGTACTTC	CASSGGEQYF
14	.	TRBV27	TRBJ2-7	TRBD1	TGTGCCAGCAGCCTTGGGACAGACCCCTACGAGCAGTACTTC	CASSLGTDPYEQYF
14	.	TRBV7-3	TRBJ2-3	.	TGTGCCAGCAGCTTAAGCGGGAACGCAGATACGCAGTATTTT	CASSLSGNADTQYF
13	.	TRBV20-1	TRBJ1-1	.	TGCAGTGCTAGAAGGGTAATGCAGCCTGAAGCTTTCTTT	CSARRVMQPEAFF
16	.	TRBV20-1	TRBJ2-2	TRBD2	TGCAGTGCTAGAGATCGGAGCGGGAGGGTGGACGGGGAGCTGTTTTTT	CSARDRSGRVDGELFF
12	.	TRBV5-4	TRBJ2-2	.	TGTGCCAGCAGCTCGCGTACCGGGGAGCTGTTTTTT	CASSSRTGELFF
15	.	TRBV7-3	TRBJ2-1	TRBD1	TGTGCCAACCTACCGACAGGGGCTAGCTACAATGAGCAGTTCTTC	CANLPTGASYNEQFF
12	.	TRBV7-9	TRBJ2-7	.	TGTGCCAGCAGCTGGGACTTATACGAGCAGTACTTC	CASSWDLYEQYF
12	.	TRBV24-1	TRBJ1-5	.	TGTGCCACCAGTGACGGAAATCAGCCCCAGCATTTT	CATSDGNQPQHF
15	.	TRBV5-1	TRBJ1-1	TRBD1	TGCGCCAGCAGCTTGGGGACAGGGGGCTTTTTGGTAGCTTTCTTT	CASSLGTGGFLVAFF
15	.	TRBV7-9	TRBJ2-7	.	TGTGCCAGCACATTCCTATGGACTCCTCCCTACGAGCAGTACTTC	CASTFLWTPPYEQYF
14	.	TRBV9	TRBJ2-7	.	TGTGCCAGCAGCGCAGACGACAGGACCTACGAGCAGTACTTC	CASSADDRTYEQYF
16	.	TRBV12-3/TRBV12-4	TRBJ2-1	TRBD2	TGTGCCAGCAGCTACGGGACTAGCGGGAGGTACAATGAGCAGTTCTTC	CASSYGTSGRYNEQFF
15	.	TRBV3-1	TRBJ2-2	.	TGTGCCAGCAGCGACCCGGGACGAAGCACCGGGGAGCTGTTTTTT	CASSDPGRSTGELFF
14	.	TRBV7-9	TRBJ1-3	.	TGTGCCAGCAGCTTATCCGAGATTGGAAACACCATATATTTT	CASSLSEIGNTIYF
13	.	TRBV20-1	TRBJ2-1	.	TGCTGTGTCCCCCGACGGGCCGAAAATGAGCAGTTCTTC	CCVPRRAENEQFF
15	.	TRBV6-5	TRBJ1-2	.	TGTGCCAGCAGTTACTCTGGGGGAGATGTTGGTGGCTACACCTTC	CASSYSGGDVGGYTF
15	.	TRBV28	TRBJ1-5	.	TGTGCCAGCAGTTCGCGGGAGACTAGCAATCAGCCCCAGCATTTT	CASSSRETSNQPQHF
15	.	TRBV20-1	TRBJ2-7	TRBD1	TGCAGTACCATGGACAGGGCCCTAGGGGTGTACGAGCAGTACTTC	CSTMDRALGVYEQYF
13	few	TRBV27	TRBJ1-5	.	TGTGCCAGCAGTTTAAGTGGGGATCAGCCCCAGCATTTT	CASSLSGDQPQHF
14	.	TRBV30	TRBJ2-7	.	TGTGCCTGGAGTGTAATGTCCGGTTCCTACGAGCAGTACTTC	CAWSVMSGSYEQYF
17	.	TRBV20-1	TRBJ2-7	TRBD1	TGCAGTGCTAGAGGCGGGTCTGGGACAGGGGGTTCCTACGAGCAGTACTTC	CSARGGSGTGGSYEQYF
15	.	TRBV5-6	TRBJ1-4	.	TGTGCCAGCAGCCCGGACTCGGGACGGTCAGAAAAACTGTTTTTT	CASSPDSGRSEKLFF
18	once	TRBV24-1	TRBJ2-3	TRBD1	TGTGCCACCAGTGATCCCCTACTTAGACAGGGCCGCACAGATACGCAGTATTTT	CATSDPLLRQGRTDTQYF
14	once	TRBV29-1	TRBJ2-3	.	TGCAGCGTTGAAACCGGGGATCGCCCAGATACGCAGTATTTT	CSVETGDRPDTQYF
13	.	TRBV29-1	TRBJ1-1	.	TGCAGCGTTGAGAGGCAGGGAAACACTGAAGCTTTCTTT	CSVERQGNTEAFF
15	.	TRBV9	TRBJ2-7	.	TGTGCCAGCAGCGTAGGACAGGACAACTCCTACGAGCAGTACTTC	CASSVGQDNSYEQYF
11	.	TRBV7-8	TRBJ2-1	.	TGTGCCAGCAGCCCCCAGAATGAGCAGTTCTTC	CASSPQNEQFF
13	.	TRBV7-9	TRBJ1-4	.	TGTGCCAGCAGCCCGACAGTAGATGAAAAACTGTTTTTT	CASSPTVDEKLFF
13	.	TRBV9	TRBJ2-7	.	TGTGCCAGCAGCGTAGGAGGGCTGGACGAGCAGTACTTC	CASSVGGLDEQYF
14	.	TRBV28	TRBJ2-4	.	TGTGCCAGCAGTTTCATCGGCAGCAAAAACATTCAGTACTTC	CASSFIGSKNIQYF
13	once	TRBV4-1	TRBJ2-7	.	TGCGCCAGCAGCCATGGACTAATCAACGAGCAGTACTTC	CASSHGLINEQYF
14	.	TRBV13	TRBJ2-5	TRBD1	TGTGCCAGCAGCACCTCGGGACAGGTGGAGACCCAGTACTTC	CASSTSGQVETQYF
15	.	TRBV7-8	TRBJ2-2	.	TGTGCCAGCAGCCCACTTCGACAGAACACCGGGGAGCTGTTTTTT	CASSPLRQNTGELFF
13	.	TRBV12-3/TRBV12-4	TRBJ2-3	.	TGTGCCAGCAGGGGGTCGTCCCAGGATACGCAGTATTTT	CASRGSSQDTQYF